The 4 T cell receptor beta chains below come from one sample, sequenced in a study of Graves' ophthalmopathy and Graves' hyperthyroidism. Scientists amplified the TCR beta CDR3 regions from RNA transcripts. Following a first-round RT-PCR that used HTBI primers, a second-round multiplex PCR was carried out. TCRdb itself ran the multiplex PCR reads through MiXCR, one entry per CDR3 protein. This table has more than 1,000,000 distinct CDR3 sequences, less than 45% appearing once. Source material: peripheral blood or thyroid tissue (not recorded which). Receptors were obtained from an adult man with Graves' hyperthyroidism.

The chain uses TRBV10-3 and TRBJ2-1; 12 bases line up with TRBD2. CDR1 is ENHRY, CDR2 SYGVKD, per germline. The CDR3 is 14 amino acids. The J segment lost 5 bases and the V segment lost 6 bases, leaving 2 bases of the junction unmatched. CDR3 in DNA: TGTGCCATCAGGACTAGCGGGGGCCACAATGAGCAGTTCTTC. Translated: CAIRTSGGHNEQFF.

The chain carries TRBV20-1 and TRBJ1-1; 7 bases fit TRBD1. This CDR3 is 13 amino acids long. Germline V gives CDR1 DFQATT, CDR2 SNEGSKA (reference sequence). The V segment lost 6 bases and the J segment 1 base; nucleotides outside the gene matches: 5. The CDR3 here is CSARRQGNTEAFF. The CDR3 region has the DNA TGCAGTGCCAGGAGACAGGGGAACACTGAAGCTTTCTTT.

As concerns this clonotype: This may be a read error: a much more frequent sequence differs by one nucleotide. The chain links TRBV20-1 to TRBJ1-3; no firm D call. The V gene's germline CDR1 is DFQATT and CDR2 SNEGSKA (reference sequence). The V end lost 5 bases, the J end lost 2 bases, and 10 bases lay between the germline ends. There are 13 residues in the CDR3. The chain's CDR3 is CSAGVQPGNTIYF. As DNA, the CDR3 is TGCAGTGCTGGAGTGCAGCCTGGAAACACCATATATTTT.

Of note for this clonotype: A much larger clone lies a single base off, so this may be a read error. V is TRBV12-3 or TRBV12-4 and J is TRBJ2-5; D ambiguous. This CDR3 has 13 amino acids. This chain's CDR3 is CAGSFGLEETQYF. The CDR3, as DNA: TGTGCCGGCAGTTTCGGATTGGAAGAGACCCAGTACTTC.